The rows below give T cell receptor beta chains drawn from one sample of a study of beta chain features in type 1 diabetes. Sequencing used immunoSEQ multiplex PCR; TCRdb keeps in-frame clones, though not all of them. The sample lists about 250,000 clones; 13% to 15% were seen once. The sequenced sample consisted of naive CD4+ T cells from blood. The receptors derive from a woman aged 40 to 50 in good health. Each CDR3 is given with its conserved first and last residue. The order of the fields is V gene, D gene, clone size, J gene, CDR3 protein, CDR3 DNA. A D gene is named only where the DNA matches it firmly. Not every row has a clone size; where given, it reads once, few, many or a size class.

TRBV5-1,NA,NA,TRBJ2-3,CASNCSDPAGGELTDTQYF,TGCGCCAGCAACTGCTCCGATCCCGCAGGCGGGGAGCTCACAGATACGCAGTATTTT
TRBV6-6,TRBD1,few,TRBJ1-1,CASNGQGNTEAFF,TGTGCCAGCAACGGACAGGGAAACACTGAAGCTTTCTTT
TRBV5-6,NA,few,TRBJ1-5,CASSLAGGLRPQHF,TGTGCCAGCAGCTTGGCCGGTGGTCTCCGGCCCCAGCATTTT
TRBV11-2,TRBD1,few,TRBJ1-1,CASSRTGSMNTEAFF,TGTGCCAGCAGCCGGACAGGGTCTATGAACACTGAAGCTTTCTTT
TRBV9,TRBD2,few,TRBJ2-5,CASSPSTSGGWETQYF,TGTGCCAGCAGCCCTTCGACTAGCGGGGGTTGGGAGACCCAGTACTTC
TRBV27,NA,few,TRBJ1-2,CASSSIGGTRNGYTF,TGTGCCAGCAGTTCTATAGGGGGAACGAGGAATGGCTACACCTTC
TRBV7-2,NA,many,TRBJ2-5,CASSFPTRLQETQYF,TGTGCCAGCAGCTTTCCGACTAGGCTCCAAGAGACCCAGTACTTC
TRBV7-9,NA,many,TRBJ2-1,CASSLAGTSNEQFF,TGTGCCAGCAGCTTAGCCGGGACTTCCAATGAGCAGTTCTTC
TRBV12-5,TRBD1,NA,TRBJ1-1,CASGLTPLQGHTEAFF,TGTGCTAGTGGTTTGACCCCTTTACAGGGGCACACTGAAGCTTTCTTT
TRBV5-1,TRBD2,NA,TRBJ2-3,CASIRGGRTDTQYF,TGCGCCAGCATCCGGGGGGGCCGCACAGATACGCAGTATTTT
TRBV4-1,TRBD1,NA,TRBJ1-3,CASSLGTARSGNTIYF,TGCGCCAGCAGCCTGGGGACAGCGCGCTCTGGAAACACCATATATTTT
TRBV10-1,NA,NA,TRBJ1-1,CASSDARNTEAFF,TGCGCCAGCAGTGACGCCAGGAACACTGAAGCTTTCTTT
TRBV7-2,TRBD1,few,TRBJ2-1,CASSLAGDRVVNEQFF,TGTGCCAGCAGCTTAGCGGGGGACAGGGTGGTCAATGAGCAGTTCTTC
TRBV6-5,TRBD1,NA,TRBJ1-2,CASTLDRRTGGDYTF,TGTGCCAGCACCTTAGATCGTCGGACAGGGGGGGACTACACCTTC
TRBV5-1,TRBD1,few,TRBJ2-7,CASNLLGTAYEQYF,TGCGCCAGCAACCTCCTCGGGACAGCCTACGAGCAGTACTTC
TRBV11-2,NA,NA,TRBJ2-7,CASSSAFRGSYEQYF,TGTGCCAGCAGCTCGGCGTTTCGGGGGTCCTACGAGCAGTACTTC
TRBV5-1,TRBD2,many,TRBJ2-1,CASSLQRGFDNEQFF,TGCGCCAGCAGCTTGCAGCGGGGGTTCGACAATGAGCAGTTCTTC
TRBV9,NA,NA,TRBJ1-3,CASSPRGLGKAGNTIYF,TGTGCCAGCAGCCCCAGGGGCCTTGGGAAGGCTGGAAACACCATATATTTT
TRBV19,NA,NA,TRBJ1-1,CATSGRSMNTEAFF,TGTGCCACATCCGGGAGATCCATGAACACTGAAGCTTTCTTT
TRBV18,NA,NA,TRBJ2-5,CASSPSLTATSQTQYF,TGTGCCAGCTCACCTTCGTTGACAGCCACTTCGCAGACCCAGTACTTC
TRBV9,TRBD2,NA,TRBJ2-3,CASSPRGLAGNTDTQYF,TGTGCCAGCAGCCCAAGGGGACTAGCGGGGAACACAGATACGCAGTATTTT
TRBV29-1,TRBD1,few,TRBJ1-1,CSVEQGAVRNTEAFF,TGCAGCGTTGAACAGGGGGCAGTCAGGAACACTGAAGCTTTCTTT
TRBV7-9,TRBD2,few,TRBJ2-1,CASSTLAGAIAYNEQFF,TGTGCCAGCAGCACACTAGCGGGGGCGATAGCCTACAATGAGCAGTTCTTC
TRBV10-3,TRBD2,few,TRBJ2-1,CAIAGGLGEQFF,TGTGCCATCGCGGGGGGGCTTGGTGAGCAGTTCTTC
TRBV9,NA,few,TRBJ2-5,CASSSPGGRRETQYF,TGTGCCAGCAGCTCCCCCGGGGGACGGAGAGAGACCCAGTACTTC
TRBV7-2,NA,NA,TRBJ1-4,CASSPQGSNEKLFF,TGTGCCAGCAGCCCTCAGGGCTCTAATGAAAAACTGTTTTTT
TRBV5-6,NA,few,TRBJ2-6,CASSLAGASRGANVLTF,TGTGCCAGCAGCCTGGCAGGGGCCTCGAGAGGGGCCAACGTCCTGACTTTC
TRBV4-3,TRBD1,many,TRBJ1-6,CASSQGRQGGSPLHF,TGCGCCAGCAGCCAGGGACGACAGGGGGGTTCACCCCTCCACTTT
TRBV7-9,TRBD1,few,TRBJ1-2,CASSPRQGANYGYTF,TGTGCCAGCAGCCCAAGACAGGGGGCGAACTATGGCTACACCTTC
TRBV2,TRBD2,few,TRBJ2-3,CASRVTSGGSTDTQYF,TGTGCCAGCAGGGTGACTAGCGGGGGGAGCACAGATACGCAGTATTTT
TRBV20-1,NA,few,TRBJ2-4,CSARAQREYF,TGCAGTGCTAGAGCACAGCGGGAGTACTTC
TRBV27,NA,NA,TRBJ2-3,CASSLVRWGLTDTQYF,TGTGCCAGCAGTTTGGTCCGGTGGGGGCTGACAGATACGCAGTATTTT
TRBV5-1,NA,few,TRBJ2-3,CASSPRTEFTDTQYF,TGCGCCAGCAGCCCGAGGACAGAATTCACAGATACGCAGTATTTT
TRBV19,NA,few,TRBJ1-6,CATHRGGNNSPLHF,TGTGCCACCCACCGGGGGGGGAATAATTCACCCCTCCACTTT
TRBV27,NA,NA,TRBJ2-4,CATAWGGAGSIQYF,TGTGCCACCGCGTGGGGGGGGGCAGGGTCCATTCAGTACTTC
TRBV7-9,NA,few,TRBJ2-7,CASSLADGGPYEQYF,TGTGCCAGCAGCTTAGCCGACGGGGGTCCCTACGAGCAGTACTTC
TRBV6-8,TRBD1,NA,TRBJ1-2,CASDRGPSPPWAGYTF,TGTGCCAGCGACAGGGGGCCCTCACCCCCTTGGGCTGGCTACACCTTC
TRBV7-9,NA,few,TRBJ2-1,CASSLVAAYNEQFF,TGTGCCAGCAGCTTAGTAGCAGCATACAATGAGCAGTTCTTC
TRBV7-2,NA,few,TRBJ1-1,CASSFKGGDTEAFF,TGTGCCAGCAGCTTTAAGGGCGGGGACACTGAAGCTTTCTTT
TRBV6-6,NA,few,TRBJ1-3,CASSYSTGSSGNTIYF,TGTGCCAGCAGTTACTCGACAGGTTCCTCTGGAAACACCATATATTTT
TRBV6-1,TRBD1,few,TRBJ1-5,CASSVQGASNQPQHF,TGTGCCAGCAGTGTCCAGGGGGCGAGCAATCAGCCCCAGCATTTT
TRBV7-2,NA,few,TRBJ1-4,CASSQTEQGQLFF,TGTGCCAGCAGCCAAACAGAACAGGGACAACTGTTTTTT
TRBV20-1,NA,NA,TRBJ1-2,CSAIANYGYTF,TGCAGTGCAATAGCTAACTATGGCTACACCTTC
TRBV27,TRBD1,NA,TRBJ2-7,CASSGTGFYEQYF,TGTGCCAGCAGTGGGACAGGGTTCTACGAGCAGTACTTC
TRBV7-2,TRBD2,NA,TRBJ2-5,CASSTPPGGTETQYF,TGTGCCAGCAGCACACCCCCGGGGGGGACAGAGACCCAGTACTTC
TRBV5-4,NA,NA,TRBJ2-1,CASSWRGGDFNEQFF,TGTGCCAGCAGCTGGAGGGGGGGGGACTTCAATGAGCAGTTCTTC
TRBV5-6,NA,NA,TRBJ1-1,CASKARELYTEAFF,TGTGCCAGCAAGGCGAGGGAGCTATACACTGAAGCTTTCTTT
TRBV29-1,TRBD1,NA,TRBJ1-5,CSVETGIGNQPQHF,TGCAGCGTTGAGACAGGGATAGGCAATCAGCCCCAGCATTTT
TRBV7-2,NA,NA,TRBJ1-2,CASSILGVEEGYGYTF,TGTGCCAGCAGCATTCTAGGCGTTGAGGAGGGCTATGGCTACACCTTC
TRBV7-2,NA,NA,TRBJ1-1,CASSLRGQTEAFF,TGTGCCAGCAGCCTCCGGGGACAAACTGAAGCTTTCTTT
TRBV6-6,TRBD2,few,TRBJ2-1,CASSATSGGNEQFF,TGTGCCAGCAGTGCGACTAGCGGGGGCAATGAGCAGTTCTTC
TRBV19,TRBD1,NA,TRBJ1-2,CASNGQGSYGYTF,TGTGCCAGTAACGGACAGGGCTCCTATGGCTACACCTTC
TRBV29-1,TRBD2,few,TRBJ2-7,CSVGLAGSSREQYF,TGCAGCGTTGGGCTAGCGGGGAGTTCTCGGGAGCAGTACTTC
TRBV10-3,NA,NA,TRBJ2-5,CAISAGQSQETQYF,TGTGCCATCAGTGCGGGTCAAAGCCAAGAGACCCAGTACTTC
TRBV6-6,NA,NA,TRBJ2-1,CASSSGGSSYNEQFF,TGTGCCAGCAGCAGCGGTGGGAGCTCCTACAATGAGCAGTTCTTC